This is a list of T cell receptor beta chains from one sample in a study of control samples from healthy donors and cancer patients. The method was immunoSEQ multiplex PCR; TCRdb's version includes in-frame clones alone and lacks a portion of them. This sample has 98,000 or so clones, with 79% found just once. Sample: blood. The receptors stem from a woman aged 30 to 39 in good health. The CDR3 runs from the conserved cysteine through the conserved F or W. A D gene is named only where the DNA matches it firmly. Some rows have no size entry. The others give once, few or many, or a class for an expanded clone.

abundance: NA; d_gene: NA; len: 14; v_gene: TRBV6-2/TRBV6-3; j_gene: TRBJ1-4; CDR3nt: TGTGCCAGCAGTTACTCAGAAGTAAATGAAAAACTGTTTTTT; CDR3aa: CASSYSEVNEKLFF
abundance: few; d_gene: NA; len: 11; v_gene: TRBV7-2; j_gene: TRBJ2-7; CDR3nt: TGTGCCAGCAGCGGCTTCTCCGAGCAGTACTTC; CDR3aa: CASSGFSEQYF
abundance: once; d_gene: NA; len: 15; v_gene: TRBV5-6; j_gene: TRBJ1-6; CDR3nt: TGTGCCAGCAGCAGGCTGAGCTCCTATAATTCACCCCTCCACTTT; CDR3aa: CASSRLSSYNSPLHF
abundance: NA; d_gene: NA; len: 14; v_gene: TRBV16; j_gene: TRBJ2-7; CDR3nt: TGTGCCAGCAGCCGAGACCGGAGCTCCTACGAGCAGTACTTC; CDR3aa: CASSRDRSSYEQYF
abundance: NA; d_gene: NA; len: 18; v_gene: TRBV11-2; j_gene: TRBJ2-2; CDR3nt: TGTGCCAGCAGCTTAGTCTCGACGGGGCTTACGCACACCGGGGAGCTGTTTTTT; CDR3aa: CASSLVSTGLTHTGELFF
abundance: NA; d_gene: TRBD1; len: 15; v_gene: TRBV11-2; j_gene: TRBJ1-5; CDR3nt: TGTGCCAGCAGCTTCGGACAGGCCGACAATCAGCCCCAGCATTTT; CDR3aa: CASSFGQADNQPQHF
abundance: NA; d_gene: NA; len: 12; v_gene: TRBV29-1; j_gene: TRBJ2-3; CDR3nt: TGCAGCGTTGAAAGGGGAAAAGATACGCAGTATTTT; CDR3aa: CSVERGKDTQYF
abundance: NA; d_gene: TRBD1; len: 16; v_gene: TRBV4-3; j_gene: TRBJ2-1; CDR3nt: TGCGCCAGCAGCAGGGACAGGGGCAACTTCTACAATGAGCAGTTCTTC; CDR3aa: CASSRDRGNFYNEQFF
abundance: NA; d_gene: TRBD1; len: 19; v_gene: TRBV3-1/TRBV3-2; j_gene: TRBJ1-6; CDR3nt: TGTGCCAGCAGCCAAGGCTTGCCAGGGGGATTTTCCTATAATTCACCCCTCCACTTT; CDR3aa: CASSQGLPGGFSYNSPLHF
abundance: NA; d_gene: TRBD2; len: 18; v_gene: TRBV2; j_gene: TRBJ2-7; CDR3nt: TGTGCCAGCAGCGTGCTAGCGGAAGCTATTTATACGGGATACGAGCAGTACTTC; CDR3aa: CASSVLAEAIYTGYEQYF
abundance: few; d_gene: NA; len: 15; v_gene: TRBV3-1/TRBV3-2; j_gene: TRBJ1-1; CDR3nt: TGTGCCAGCAGCCAAGGGGCCAGGGGTAGTGCTGAAGCTTTCTTT; CDR3aa: CASSQGARGSAEAFF
abundance: NA; d_gene: NA; len: 13; v_gene: TRBV30; j_gene: TRBJ1-4; CDR3nt: TGTGCCTGGAGTGTACTTCTGGGTGAAAAACTGTTTTTT; CDR3aa: CAWSVLLGEKLFF
abundance: NA; d_gene: TRBD1; len: 14; v_gene: TRBV19; j_gene: TRBJ1-2; CDR3nt: TGTGCCAGTTCGTGGACAGGGGGGAACTATGGCTACACCTTC; CDR3aa: CASSWTGGNYGYTF
abundance: NA; d_gene: TRBD1; len: 13; v_gene: TRBV7-9; j_gene: TRBJ1-2; CDR3nt: TGTGCCAGCAGCTTTTGGACAGGGAAAGGCTACACCTTC; CDR3aa: CASSFWTGKGYTF
abundance: NA; d_gene: NA; len: 17; v_gene: TRBV9; j_gene: TRBJ1-3; CDR3nt: TGTGCCAGCAGCTTCCTAAGCACCTCTTACTCTGGAAACACCATATATTTT; CDR3aa: CASSFLSTSYSGNTIYF
abundance: NA; d_gene: NA; len: 12; v_gene: TRBV6-1; j_gene: TRBJ2-3; CDR3nt: TGTGCCAGCAGTGACCTGTCAGATACGCAGTATTTT; CDR3aa: CASSDLSDTQYF
abundance: NA; d_gene: NA; len: 16; v_gene: TRBV5-8; j_gene: TRBJ2-1; CDR3nt: TGTGCCAGCAGCTGGAGTAGCTGGGGGTACTACAATGAGCAGTTCTTC; CDR3aa: CASSWSSWGYYNEQFF
abundance: NA; d_gene: NA; len: 12; v_gene: TRBV29-1; j_gene: TRBJ1-2; CDR3nt: TGCAGCGTTGTAGAAGGGGTGGGTGGCTACACCTTC; CDR3aa: CSVVEGVGGYTF
abundance: once; d_gene: TRBD1; len: 13; v_gene: TRBV10-1; j_gene: TRBJ2-7; CDR3nt: TGCGCCAGCAGTGACCAATTCAGGGGGCCACAGTACTTC; CDR3aa: CASSDQFRGPQYF
abundance: many; d_gene: NA; len: 13; v_gene: TRBV29-1; j_gene: TRBJ2-3; CDR3nt: TGCAGCGTTGATGAGGCGGGTTCGATTACGCAGTATTTT; CDR3aa: CSVDEAGSITQYF
abundance: NA; d_gene: TRBD1; len: 13; v_gene: TRBV5-6; j_gene: TRBJ2-7; CDR3nt: TGTGCCAGCAGCCACACCAGGGGGCACGAGCAGTACTTC; CDR3aa: CASSHTRGHEQYF
abundance: once; d_gene: TRBD1; len: 15; v_gene: TRBV2; j_gene: TRBJ1-6; CDR3nt: TGTGCCAGCAGTGAGCGGGGACAGGGGAACTCACCCCTCCACTTT; CDR3aa: CASSERGQGNSPLHF
abundance: NA; d_gene: NA; len: 15; v_gene: TRBV7-2; j_gene: TRBJ1-6; CDR3nt: TGTGCCAGCAGCTTACCGACGGGCTATAATTCACCCCTCCACTTT; CDR3aa: CASSLPTGYNSPLHF
abundance: NA; d_gene: NA; len: 12; v_gene: TRBV11-3; j_gene: TRBJ1-2; CDR3nt: TGTGCCAGCAGCGGCCCCTCGGGGGGCTACACCTTC; CDR3aa: CASSGPSGGYTF
abundance: NA; d_gene: TRBD1; len: 14; v_gene: TRBV7-2; j_gene: TRBJ2-5; CDR3nt: TGTGCCAGCAGCTTCCAGGGGGTACAAGAGACCCAGTACTTC; CDR3aa: CASSFQGVQETQYF
abundance: NA; d_gene: TRBD2; len: 13; v_gene: TRBV6-5; j_gene: TRBJ2-5; CDR3nt: TGTGCCAGTAGGCGGGGGAGCCAAGAGACCCAGTACTTC; CDR3aa: CASRRGSQETQYF
abundance: NA; d_gene: NA; len: 16; v_gene: TRBV27; j_gene: TRBJ2-3; CDR3nt: TGTGCCAGCAGTTTACTGCTGACAGAGAGCACAGATACGCAGTATTTT; CDR3aa: CASSLLLTESTDTQYF
abundance: NA; d_gene: TRBD1; len: 15; v_gene: TRBV9; j_gene: TRBJ1-6; CDR3nt: TGTGCCAGCAGCGTAGCTGAGGACAGGATTTCACCCCTCCACTTT; CDR3aa: CASSVAEDRISPLHF
abundance: few; d_gene: NA; len: 13; v_gene: TRBV15; j_gene: TRBJ2-7; CDR3nt: TGTGCCACCAGCATACTCAAGGGGTACGAGCAGTACTTC; CDR3aa: CATSILKGYEQYF
abundance: NA; d_gene: TRBD1; len: 14; v_gene: TRBV7-2; j_gene: TRBJ2-7; CDR3nt: TGTGCCAGCAGCTTCACAGGGGGAAGGGGCGAGCAGTACTTC; CDR3aa: CASSFTGGRGEQYF
abundance: many; d_gene: TRBD1; len: 16; v_gene: TRBV4-3; j_gene: TRBJ1-1; CDR3nt: TGCGCCAGCAGCCAAGGACGGACAGGGGGGTACACTGAAGCTTTCTTT; CDR3aa: CASSQGRTGGYTEAFF
abundance: NA; d_gene: NA; len: 14; v_gene: TRBV5-1; j_gene: TRBJ2-7; CDR3nt: TGCGCCAGCAGCTTGGCTACCCAAACCTACGAGCAGTACTTC; CDR3aa: CASSLATQTYEQYF
abundance: NA; d_gene: NA; len: 15; v_gene: TRBV5-6; j_gene: TRBJ2-7; CDR3nt: TGTGCCAGCAGCTTCACCGGGACGTTCGCCTACGAGCAGTACTTC; CDR3aa: CASSFTGTFAYEQYF
abundance: NA; d_gene: NA; len: 15; v_gene: TRBV6-5; j_gene: TRBJ1-1; CDR3nt: TGTGCCAGCACTTCCGGGTGGGGAATGAACACTGAAGCTTTCTTT; CDR3aa: CASTSGWGMNTEAFF
abundance: NA; d_gene: NA; len: 14; v_gene: TRBV10-3; j_gene: TRBJ2-1; CDR3nt: TGTGCCATCAGCGTGGGGGGACAGAACAATGAGCAGTTCTTC; CDR3aa: CAISVGGQNNEQFF
abundance: NA; d_gene: TRBD2; len: 17; v_gene: TRBV2; j_gene: TRBJ2-3; CDR3nt: TGTGCCAGCAGTTACCCGGGACTAGCGGGGGGTTTAGATACGCAGTATTTT; CDR3aa: CASSYPGLAGGLDTQYF
abundance: NA; d_gene: NA; len: 14; v_gene: TRBV25-1; j_gene: TRBJ1-3; CDR3nt: TGTGCCAGCAGTCCGGGCTCTCCCGGAAACACCATATATTTT; CDR3aa: CASSPGSPGNTIYF
abundance: NA; d_gene: NA; len: 13; v_gene: TRBV7-9; j_gene: TRBJ2-7; CDR3nt: TGTGCCAGCAGCGTGAGACAGGCTGATTGGCAGTACTTC; CDR3aa: CASSVRQADWQYF